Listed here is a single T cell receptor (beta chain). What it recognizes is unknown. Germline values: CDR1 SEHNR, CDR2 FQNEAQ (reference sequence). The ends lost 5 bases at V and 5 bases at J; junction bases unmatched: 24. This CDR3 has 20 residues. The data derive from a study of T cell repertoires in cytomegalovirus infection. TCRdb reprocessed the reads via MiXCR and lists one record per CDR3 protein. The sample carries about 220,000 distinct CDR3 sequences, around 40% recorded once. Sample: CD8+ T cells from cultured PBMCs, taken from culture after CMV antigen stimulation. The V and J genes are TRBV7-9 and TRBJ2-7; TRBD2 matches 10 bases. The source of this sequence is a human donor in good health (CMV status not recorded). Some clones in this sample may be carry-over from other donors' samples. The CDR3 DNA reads TGTGCCAGCAGCAGAATCCCAGGGGAGACGCCTAGCGGGAGTGAGAACGAGCAGTACTTC. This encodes CASSRIPGETPSGSENEQYF.